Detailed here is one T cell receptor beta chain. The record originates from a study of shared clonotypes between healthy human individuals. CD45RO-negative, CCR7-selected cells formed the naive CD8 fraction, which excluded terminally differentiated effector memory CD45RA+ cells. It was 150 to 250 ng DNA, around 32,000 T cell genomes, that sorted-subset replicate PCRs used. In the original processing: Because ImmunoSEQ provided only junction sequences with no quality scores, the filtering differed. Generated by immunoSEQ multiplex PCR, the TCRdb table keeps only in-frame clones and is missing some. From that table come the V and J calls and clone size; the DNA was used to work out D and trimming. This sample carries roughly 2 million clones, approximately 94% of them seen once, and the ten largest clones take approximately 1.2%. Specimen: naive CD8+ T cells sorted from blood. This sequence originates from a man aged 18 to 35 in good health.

The chain's CDR3 is CASSVDVSGGWNEQFF. The CDR3 nucleotides are TGTGCCAGCAGCGTAGATGTTAGCGGGGGTTGGAATGAGCAGTTCTTC. V usage is TRBV9 and J usage is TRBJ2-1; 9 positions agree with TRBD2. Germline assignment: CDR1 SGDLS and CDR2 YYNGEE. The CDR3 length is 16 residues. J gave up 7 bases and V 0 bases, and 8 bases lay outside the gene matches.